Below are 26 T cell receptor beta chains sequenced from a single sample in a study of T cell changes during pregnancy in multiple sclerosis. The protocol was immunoSEQ multiplex PCR, while the TCRdb copy is restricted to in-frame clones and leaves out a portion. The sample has around 71,000 clones, roughly 92% seen once. Sequenced material: peripheral blood, taken in the third trimester of pregnancy. The source of these receptors is a female donor with multiple sclerosis, enrolled in a pregnancy study.

The genes are TRBV19 and TRBJ1-2, with TRBD1 matching over 7 bases. The CDR3 has 14 residues. Germline V gene lookup returns CDR1 LNHDA and CDR2 SQIVND (reference sequence). Trimming cost V 6 bases and J 4 bases; bases outside gene matches: 8. DNA of the CDR3: TGTGCCAGTAGCCCAACGGGACAGCTCTATGGCTACACCTTC. This translates into CASSPTGQLYGYTF.

The rearrangement links TRBV18 to TRBJ2-1, with TRBD2 identical over 8 bases. CDR3 length equals 16 residues. V lost 2 bases and J lost 6; bases outside the gene matches: 9. CDR1 and CDR2 from the germline V gene are KGHSH and LQKENI. The CDR3 bases are TGTGCCAGCTCACCAAGGTCGGGACTAGGTGGCAATGAGCAGTTCTTC. This sequence encodes CASSPRSGLGGNEQFF.

The V and J genes are TRBV14 and TRBJ2-1; the match to TRBD2 covers 8 bases. The CDR3 extends over 16 amino acids. Germline assignment: CDR1 SGHDN and CDR2 FVKESK. The V and J ends lost 3 bases and 4 bases, in that order; junction bases with no gene match: 8. The DNA for the CDR3 is TGTGCCAGCAGCCACCCCCTTGGCGGGGGGTACAATGAGCAGTTCTTC. This codes for CASSHPLGGGYNEQFF.

This sequence joins TRBV28 and TRBJ1-2, with D unresolved. V lost 6 bases to trimming and J lost 8 bases, with 19 bases between them. The CDR3 contains 14 residues. CDR1 MDHEN and CDR2 SYDVKM come from the germline V gene. DNA for the CDR3: TGTGCCAGCAGCCCACCTGATAGATCAAGAGGCTACACCTTC. It translates to CASSPPDRSRGYTF.

This chain connects TRBV5-1 to TRBJ2-2; TRBD1 agrees at 9 bases. Germline V gene data show CDR1 as SGHRS and CDR2 as YFSETQ. The CDR3 is made up of 15 amino acids. The J segment lost 2 bases and the V segment lost 2 bases, leaving 1 base of the junction unmatched. The CDR3 protein is CASSLQGANTGELFF. DNA for the CDR3: TGCGCCAGCAGCTTACAGGGGGCCAACACCGGGGAGCTGTTTTTT.

The chain carries TRBV5-1 and TRBJ2-1; 15 bases line up with TRBD2. The ends lost 4 bases at V and 6 bases at J; junction bases unmatched: 8. Germline values: CDR1 SGHRS, CDR2 YFSETQ. The CDR3 sequence is 17 residues long. Here the CDR3 DNA reads TGCGCCAGCAGCCTCCGGACTAGCGGGAGGGCCAGCAATGAGCAGTTCTTC. Residues: CASSLRTSGRASNEQFF.

The CDR3 DNA follows: TGTGCCAGCAGTCACGGGGGTTCTGAGACCCAGTACTTC. This codes for CASSHGGSETQYF. The chain recombines TRBV6-6 with TRBJ2-5; D is perhaps TRBD2 (6 bases). This CDR3 is 13 amino acids long. CDR1 MNHNY and CDR2 SVGAGI come from the germline V gene (reference sequence). The ends were cut back, 5 bases at V and 5 bases at J, with 12 bases in the middle.

This rearrangement joins TRBV27 to TRBJ2-1; TRBD2 agrees at 10 bases. The CDR3 covers 17 residues. V shed 3 bases and J 2 bases; nucleotides not matched to a gene: 7. CDR1 is MNHEY, CDR2 SMNVEV, per germline (reference sequence). In nucleotides, the CDR3 is TGTGCCAGCAGTTTTGCCCCTAGCGGGAGTCCCTACAATGAGCAGTTCTTC. This translates into CASSFAPSGSPYNEQFF.

On this clone: Its ends do not fully match the called genes, so a read error is possible. This chain links TRBV6-6 with TRBJ1-5; 7 bases fit TRBD1. Germline V lookup: CDR1 MNHNY, CDR2 SVGAGI (reference sequence). The CDR3 extends over 11 amino acids. CDR3 in amino acids: CASSPGTARKF. CDR3 nucleotide sequence: TGTGCCAGCAGCCCGGGGACAGCCCGAAAGTTT.

This clone was recorded a few times. This chain uses TRBV5-1 with TRBJ2-7, with 8 bases fitting TRBD2. The germline CDR1 and CDR2 sequences are SGHRS and YFSETQ. CDR3 length equals 15 residues. V shed 4 bases, J shed 6 bases, and the junction held 12 bases outside the gene matches. CDR3: CASSTSLPGGFEQYF. The CDR3 coding sequence is TGCGCCAGCAGCACTTCCCTTCCGGGAGGGTTCGAGCAGTACTTC.

This sequence joins TRBV2 and TRBJ2-5; 7 bases line up with TRBD1. This CDR3 has 14 residues. The V segment lost 7 bases and the J segment 3 bases; nucleotides outside the gene matches: 8. CDR1 is SNHLY, CDR2 FYNNEI, per germline. The CDR3 DNA follows: TGTGCCAGCAACCAACAGGGGACAAAAGAGACCCAGTACTTC. It is translated as CASNQQGTKETQYF.

This sequence joins TRBV5-5 and TRBJ2-1; 9 nucleotides agree with TRBD1. The germline V gene has CDR1 SGHKS and CDR2 YYEKEE (reference sequence). V was clipped by 1 base and J by 4 bases; unmatched bases: 3. The CDR3 contains 15 residues. CDR3 protein: CASSLWGTGYNEQFF. CDR3 nucleotide sequence: TGTGCCAGCAGCTTGTGGGGGACAGGGTACAATGAGCAGTTCTTC.

The genes are TRBV10-1 and TRBJ1-2, with 10 positions matching TRBD1. CDR3 length equals 15 residues. The J segment lost 5 bases and the V segment lost 6 bases, leaving 9 bases of the junction unmatched. CDR1 WNHNN and CDR2 SYGVQD come from the germline V gene (reference sequence). The CDR3 loop reads CASRAGTGEDYGYTF. The CDR3 region has the DNA TGCGCCAGCAGAGCCGGGACAGGGGAGGATTATGGCTACACCTTC.

V usage is TRBV30 and J usage is TRBJ2-7; perhaps TRBD2 as D (6 bases). The V end was cut by 2 bases, the J end by 5 bases, with 16 bases between. CDR1 GTSNPN and CDR2 SVGIG come from the germline V gene (reference sequence). CDR3 length: 14 amino acids. The CDR3 sequence: CAWSFIGPGDEQYF. The DNA of the CDR3 is TGTGCCTGGAGTTTTATTGGACCGGGGGACGAGCAGTACTTC. The full variable domain, completed using reference TRBV30 and TRBJ2-7, is SQTIHQWPATLVQPVGSPLSLECTVEGTSNPNLYWYRQAAGRGLQLLFYSVGIGQISSEVPQNLSASRPQDRQFILSSKKLLLSDSGFYLCAWSFIGPGDEQYFGPGTRLTVT.

This chain joins TRBV7-9 and TRBJ2-3, with TRBD1 matching 7 bases. CDR1 and CDR2 from the germline V gene are SEHNR and FQNEAQ (reference sequence). The length of the CDR3 is 14 residues. The V gene end was trimmed by 3 bases and the J gene end by 4 bases; junction bases not matched to a gene: 4. The CDR3 sequence: CASSFAGTADTQYF. CDR3 DNA sequence: TGTGCCAGCAGCTTCGCCGGGACAGCAGATACGCAGTATTTT.

This clone is a singleton in its sample. The gene calls are TRBV10-3 and TRBJ2-3, with a weak D call TRBD2 (5 bases). The CDR3 totals 14 residues. Per germline, CDR1 ENHRY and CDR2 SYGVKD. V lost 4 bases and J 2 bases, leaving 10 bases between the germline ends. The CDR3 region is CAISAGLLTDTQYF. The CDR3 DNA follows: TGTGCCATCAGTGCTGGACTTCTCACAGATACGCAGTATTTT.

This chain uses TRBV4-1 with TRBJ1-5, with a tentative D call TRBD1 (6 bases). Germline-derived CDR1 and CDR2 are MGHRA and YSYEKL. The V gene lost 3 bases and the J gene lost 7 bases, with 13 bases spanning the gap. CDR3 length equals 14 residues. CDR3 bases: TGCGCCAGCAGCCATCAGGGGAAGGAACAGCCCCAGCATTTT. This encodes CASSHQGKEQPQHF.

The chain combines TRBV7-9 with TRBJ2-1, with TRBD1 matching 9 bases. This CDR3 region has 15 residues. Per germline, CDR1 SEHNR and CDR2 FQNEAQ (reference sequence). The ends lost 5 bases at V and 7 bases at J; junction bases unmatched: 9. The CDR3 sequence: CASSPLDRGINEQFF. The CDR3 DNA sequence: TGTGCCAGCAGCCCCCTCGACAGGGGGATAAATGAGCAGTTCTTC.

V gene TRBV4-3 combines with J gene TRBJ2-2, with 15 bases lining up with TRBD2. The germline CDR1 and CDR2 sequences are LGHNA and YSLEER. This CDR3 has 21 residues. Germline trimming cut 1 base from V and 3 bases from J; bases unmatched to any gene: 12. The CDR3 DNA reads as TGCGCCAGCAGCCAAGCAACCTTCTGGACTAGCGGGAGGGAAGACACCGGGGAGCTGTTTTTT. It specifies CASSQATFWTSGREDTGELFF.

The V call is TRBV5-1, the J call TRBJ2-1; 14 bases fit TRBD2. The CDR3 has 15 amino acids. CDR1 is SGHRS and CDR2 is YFSETQ in the germline V gene. Germline trimming cut 3 bases from V and 6 bases from J; bases unmatched to any gene: 2. The CDR3 region has the DNA TGCGCCAGCAGCTCGGGACTAGCGGGGGCCAATGAGCAGTTCTTC. It translates to CASSSGLAGANEQFF.

J is TRBJ2-1 and V is TRBV7-9; 15 bases align to TRBD2. Germline V gene sequence: CDR1 SEHNR, CDR2 FQNEAQ (reference sequence). The CDR3 runs 17 residues. J gave up 4 bases and V 5 bases, and 6 bases lay outside the gene matches. CDR3 protein: CASSPNGLAGGYNEQFF. DNA of the CDR3: TGTGCCAGCAGCCCTAACGGACTAGCGGGAGGGTACAATGAGCAGTTCTTC.

The J gene is TRBJ1-2, the V gene TRBV7-2; D call uncertain. The CDR3 runs to 13 residues. Trimming left V 5 bases short and J 11 bases short, with 18 bases between. Germline V gene data show CDR1 as SGHTA and CDR2 as FQGNSA. The CDR3 DNA is TGTGCCAGCAGCCCCGCGTATCAGGATAGGTACACCTTC. Its protein is CASSPAYQDRYTF.

V and J are TRBV6-5 and TRBJ2-1; 8 nucleotides agree with TRBD2. CDR3 length: 14 residues. After removal of 7 bases from V and 7 bases from J, the junction contained 9 bases not matched to a gene. Germline V gene sequence: CDR1 MNHEY, CDR2 SVGAGI. CDR3 loop: CASTLFAGGNEQFF. DNA for the CDR3: TGTGCCAGCACCTTGTTTGCGGGGGGTAATGAGCAGTTCTTC.

The chain recombines TRBV27 with TRBJ2-7, with a weak D call TRBD2 (6 bases). This CDR3 comprises 14 residues. From germline, CDR1 is MNHEY and CDR2 SMNVEV (reference sequence). With 3 bases removed from V and 0 bases from J, the gap between germline ends came to 9 bases. CDR3 coding DNA: TGTGCCAGCAGTTTTATCGGGAGCTCCTACGAGCAGTACTTC. Its translation is CASSFIGSSYEQYF.

The CDR3 here is CASSLSGLNQPQHF. The CDR3, as DNA: TGTGCCAGCAGTTTATCGGGACTCAATCAGCCCCAGCATTTT. The chain recombines TRBV27 with TRBJ1-5; D perhaps matches TRBD1 (5 bases). V was clipped by 0 bases and J by 3 bases, with 6 bases between them. The CDR3 length is 14 residues. Germline V lookup: CDR1 MNHEY, CDR2 SMNVEV (reference sequence).

This chain connects TRBV11-2 to TRBJ1-5, with D possibly TRBD1 on 6 matching bases. CDR1 is SGHAT and CDR2 is FQNNGV in the germline V gene. V was pared by 5 bases and J by 4 bases, with 9 bases between. The CDR3 runs 13 residues. CDR3 loop: CASSPQGNQPQHF. The CDR3 DNA is TGTGCCAGCAGCCCACAGGGAAATCAGCCCCAGCATTTT.